The entry below describes one TCR beta chain. These data come from a study of blood T cell repertoires in COVID-19. Across the study: Some COVID-19 samples were acute and others convalescent; all came from the United States, Italy and Spain.

Germline-derived CDR1 and CDR2 are LNHDA and SQIVND (reference sequence). V was clipped by 5 bases and J by 4 bases, with 14 bases between them. CDR3 size: 14 residues. Produced via immunoSEQ multiplex PCR; TCRdb's table is partial and in-frame only. The sample records 270,000 or so clones, about nine tenths being singletons. Participants were aged about 18 to 95 years, lived in roughly 25 US areas, and enrolled virtually. Clinical history reported by participants formed the basis on which cohorts were assigned. All recovered Cohort 3 donors got two negative PCRs, got clearance, or saw symptom resolution.

Sequences were obtained from PBMCs or T cells enriched from blood (not recorded which). This receptor was obtained from a woman under 30 who had recovered from COVID-19. V and J are TRBV19 and TRBJ1-2, with TRBD1 as a possible D gene (5 bases). DNA of the CDR3: TGTGCCAGTAGTGAGTCGGACGGGGGCTATGGCTACACCTTC. Translation: CASSESDGGYGYTF.